The 20 T cell receptor beta chains presented below share a single source sample, sequenced in a study of shared clonotypes between healthy human individuals. The data were produced by immunoSEQ multiplex PCR, yet TCRdb's version contains in-frame clones alone and is incomplete. The sample shows 950,000 to 1,300,000 clones, around 76% of them seen only once. The sample comprised memory CD4+ T cells sorted from blood. Subset specified: CD45RA-negative fraction. The origin of the receptors is a man younger than 30 in good health.

The CDR3 loop is CASSRITGGEYGYTF. The CDR3 region has the DNA TGTGCCAGCTCACGAATTACAGGGGGCGAATATGGCTACACCTTC. The gene calls are TRBV18 and TRBJ1-2; 9 bases are a match to TRBD1. The CDR3 contains 15 residues. V gave up 4 bases and J gave up 5 bases; unmatched junction bases: 8. The germline CDR1 and CDR2 sequences are KGHSH and LQKENI.

This clone showed up many times. The chain employs TRBV7-6 and TRBJ1-4; D might be TRBD1 (5 bases). V was pared by 1 base and J by 6 bases, with 18 bases between. The CDR3 sequence is 17 residues long. CDR1 is SGHVS and CDR2 is FNYEAQ in the germline V gene. The chain's CDR3 is CASSLEGRIDGDEKLFF. The CDR3 nucleotides are TGTGCCAGCAGCTTAGAGGGGAGAATTGATGGGGATGAAAAACTGTTTTTT.

A remark on this clone: Other nucleotide sequences from this sample produce the same CDR3. This chain joins TRBV28 and TRBJ2-7; 7 nucleotides line up with TRBD1. Looked up from germline, CDR1 is MDHEN and CDR2 is SYDVKM. The junction had 5 bases not matched to a gene; V was cut back by 9 bases and J by 0 bases. The CDR3 covers 13 residues. CDR3 nucleotide sequence: TGTGCCAGTTTGACAGGGAGCTCCTACGAGCAGTACTTC. It encodes CASLTGSSYEQYF.

On this clone: The junction does not match germline at one end; this may be a read error. The gene calls are TRBV9 and TRBJ2-3, with no clear D. Germline CDR1 is SGDLS and CDR2 is YYNGEE. The CDR3 is 15 amino acids. The CDR3 loop is CASNVAEQNTDTQYF. The DNA of the CDR3 is TGTGCCAGCAACGTAGCTGAGCAGAACACAGATACGCAGTATTTT.

The chain links TRBV28 to TRBJ1-1, with 9 nucleotides matching TRBD1. The germline V gene has CDR1 MDHEN and CDR2 SYDVKM. The ends lost 5 bases at V and 11 bases at J; junction bases unmatched: 6. The CDR3 is made up of 12 amino acids. This CDR3 is CASSITGGEAFF. As DNA, the CDR3 is TGTGCCAGCAGTATAACAGGGGGCGAGGCTTTCTTT. The full variable domain, rest sourced from reference TRBV28 and TRBJ1-1, is DVKVTQSSRYLVKRTGEKVFLECVQDMDHENMFWYRQDPGLGLRLIYFSYDVKMKEKGDIPEGYSVSREKKERFSLILESASTNQTSMYLCASSITGGEAFFGQGTRLTVV.

V and J are TRBV7-9 and TRBJ2-5; D possibly uses TRBD1 or TRBD2 (5 bases each). Germline-derived CDR1 and CDR2 are SEHNR and FQNEAQ (reference sequence). Trimming stripped 4 bases from V and 2 bases from J, with 17 bases between. This CDR3 is 16 amino acids long. The chain's CDR3 is CASSSWDGRAQETQYF. Here the CDR3 DNA reads TGTGCCAGCAGCTCTTGGGACGGAAGGGCGCAAGAGACCCAGTACTTC.

This clone was observed once. The V call is TRBV14, the J call TRBJ1-2; D call uncertain. CDR3 size: 19 residues. The V gene lost 1 base and the J gene lost 0 bases, with 21 bases spanning the gap. CDR1 is SGHDN and CDR2 is FVKESK in the germline V gene. CDR3 sequence: CASSQVWDWGGRTNYGYTF. CDR3 sequence (DNA): TGTGCCAGCAGCCAAGTATGGGATTGGGGAGGGAGAACTAACTATGGCTACACCTTC. Full variable domain (missing parts from reference TRBV14 and TRBJ1-2): EAGVTQFPSHSVIEKGQTVTLRCDPISGHDNLYWYRRVMGKEIKFLLHFVKESKQDESGMPNNRFLAERTGGTYSTLKVQPAELEDSGVYFCASSQVWDWGGRTNYGYTFGSGTRLTVV.

The rearrangement uses TRBV6-5 and TRBJ1-1; possibly TRBD1 for D (5 bases). The CDR3 is 14 amino acids. Deletions cut 2 bases from V and 1 base from J, with 8 bases between. Per germline, CDR1 MNHEY and CDR2 SVGAGI. This CDR3 is CASSYRQPNTEAFF. CDR3 coding DNA: TGTGCCAGCAGTTACAGACAGCCGAACACTGAAGCTTTCTTT.

The rearrangement joins TRBV6-6 to TRBJ2-2; D is perhaps TRBD2 (5 bases). Trimming left V 4 bases short and J 3 bases short, with 12 bases between. The CDR3 loop spans 15 amino acids. The germline gives CDR1 MNHNY, CDR2 SVGAGI (reference sequence). The chain's CDR3 is CASSFRGKYTGELFF. Written as DNA, the CDR3 is TGTGCCAGCAGTTTCCGAGGGAAGTACACCGGGGAGCTGTTTTTT.

The chain carries TRBV5-6 and TRBJ2-7; D is possibly TRBD1 (6 bases). Germline V gives CDR1 SGHDT, CDR2 YYEEEE. CDR3 length: 15 residues. Trimming took 4 bases from V and 4 from J, leaving 18 bases between them. CDR3 loop: CASSTRQALPYEQYF. In DNA, the CDR3 is TGTGCCAGCAGCACCCGACAGGCCCTCCCTTACGAGCAGTACTTC. Combining the CDR3 with reference TRBV5-6 and TRBJ2-7 gives the whole variable domain DAGVTQSPTHLIKTRGQQVTLRCSPKSGHDTVSWYQQALGQGPQFIFQYYEEEERQRGNFPDRFSGHQFPNYSSELNVNALLLGDSALYLCASSTRQALPYEQYFGPGTRLTVT.

This chain links TRBV5-1 with TRBJ2-1, with D possibly called TRBD1 or TRBD2 (5 bases each). Trimming stripped 4 bases from V and 0 bases from J, with 8 bases between. Germline assignment: CDR1 SGHRS and CDR2 YFSETQ. This CDR3 contains 14 residues. CDR3 sequence reads: CASSKGPSYNEQFF. In DNA form, the CDR3 reads TGCGCCAGCAGCAAGGGACCCTCCTACAATGAGCAGTTCTTC.

This rearrangement joins TRBV7-2 to TRBJ2-3, with D perhaps matching TRBD1 (6 bases). The CDR3 is 17 amino acids. Germline CDR1 is SGHTA and CDR2 is FQGNSA. V dropped 1 base and J dropped 4 bases, with 18 bases sitting between them. CDR3 residues: CASSLELRGRGADTQYF. As DNA, the CDR3 is TGTGCCAGCAGCTTAGAGCTCAGGGGCAGGGGCGCAGATACGCAGTATTTT.

Comment on this clone: Other nucleotide sequences from this sample produce the same CDR3. The V and J genes are TRBV28 and TRBJ2-7; TRBD1 is a possible D gene (6 bases). The CDR3 is made up of 14 amino acids. CDR1 MDHEN and CDR2 SYDVKM come from the germline V gene. The V and J ends lost 3 bases and 4 bases respectively, with 13 bases between them. The CDR3 protein is CASSFRQGRYEQYF. The CDR3, as DNA: TGTGCCAGCAGTTTTAGGCAGGGGAGATACGAGCAGTACTTC.

The chain couples TRBV5-6 to TRBJ1-1, with unresolved D. V lost 4 bases and J 3 bases, leaving 25 bases between the germline ends. The germline CDR1 and CDR2 sequences are SGHDT and YYEEEE. This CDR3 contains 18 residues. This chain's CDR3 is CASSPQKVETRLDTEAFF. The CDR3 nucleotides are TGTGCCAGCAGCCCCCAGAAAGTAGAGACTCGATTGGACACTGAAGCTTTCTTT.

The V and J genes are TRBV10-3 and TRBJ1-2, with TRBD1 matching 11 bases. CDR3 length equals 17 residues. J was trimmed by 0 bases and V by 6 bases; bases with no gene match: 9. In germline, CDR1 is ENHRY, CDR2 SYGVKD. For the CDR3, the DNA is TGTGCCATCAGGGCCGGGACAGGGGGTCCCTCTAACTATGGCTACACCTTC. Protein: CAIRAGTGGPSNYGYTF.

CDR3: CASSNSRRLSSYEQYF. For the CDR3, the DNA is TGTGCCAGCAGCAATTCACGGAGACTGAGCTCCTACGAGCAGTACTTC. The chain recombines TRBV21-1 with TRBJ2-7; the tabulated D call, TRBD2, remains unverified against the DNA. TRBV21-1 is marked as a pseudogene. There are 16 residues in the CDR3.

The V call is TRBV29-1, the J call TRBJ2-2; TRBD1 matches at 8 bases. V lost 5 bases to trimming and J lost 7 bases; unmatched junction nucleotides: 12. Germline V lookup: CDR1 SQVTM, CDR2 ANQGSEA. CDR3 length equals 15 residues. The CDR3 bases are TGCAGCGTTTCCCTCGCGGCAGGGGGCATCGGGGAGCTGTTTTTT. As protein: CSVSLAAGGIGELFF.

This clone has more than one count but fewer than ten. Other nucleotide sequences in the sample specify the same CDR3. CDR3: CAWSGGPQETQYF. CDR3 DNA: TGTGCCTGGAGTGGAGGCCCACAAGAGACCCAGTACTTC. The gene calls are TRBV30 and TRBJ2-5; no firm D call. Germline-derived CDR1 and CDR2 are GTSNPN and SVGIG (reference sequence). Trimming removed 1 base from V and 2 bases from J, with 8 bases in between. This CDR3 comprises 13 residues.

This clone has more than one count but fewer than ten. The chain's CDR3 is CASKNSDRHEQFF. DNA of the CDR3: TGTGCCAGCAAGAATTCTGATCGACATGAGCAGTTCTTC. The chain uses TRBV5-6 and TRBJ2-1; D ambiguous. CDR1 SGHDT and CDR2 YYEEEE come from the germline V gene. V was pared by 6 bases and J by 8 bases, with 15 bases between. This CDR3 region has 13 residues.

This clone occurred a few times. For the CDR3, the DNA is TGCGCCAGCAGCTTCTGGCTGGCTAGCGGTAGCACAGATACGCAGTATTTT. It encodes CASSFWLASGSTDTQYF. The rearrangement links TRBV5-1 to TRBJ2-3, with 7 positions matching TRBD2. This CDR3 is 17 amino acids long. Trimming took 2 bases from V and 0 from J; bases not matched to a gene: 9. CDR1 and CDR2 (germline): SGHRS, YFSETQ.